A single sample is the source of the 22 T cell receptor beta chains below, sequenced in a study of OX40 agonist ivuxolimab in advanced cancers. Assay: immunoSEQ multiplex PCR; the TCRdb copy retains only in-frame clones and omits some. This repertoire shows over 14,000 clones, 91% found once; its top ten account for 20% to 25%. The sequenced sample was CD4+ or CD8+ T cells sorted from blood, obtained in a trial of the OX40 agonist ivuxolimab. These receptors were taken from an adult with an advanced solid tumor such as melanoma, head and neck, liver or kidney cancer.

The rearrangement links TRBV11-1 to TRBJ2-7, with 10 nucleotides matching TRBD2. Losses at the gene ends were 7 bases for V and 2 bases for J; bases not matched to a gene: 8. Germline-derived CDR1 and CDR2 are SGHAT and FQDESV (reference sequence). CDR3 size: 15 residues. The DNA of the CDR3 is TGTGCCAGCACTCTACTAGCGGGGCCGGCCTACGAGCAGTACTTC. This sequence encodes CASTLLAGPAYEQYF.

The chain recombines TRBV14 with TRBJ2-7, with a possible D match to TRBD2 (6 bases). The ends were cut back, 4 bases at V and 4 bases at J, with 8 bases in the middle. Germline lookup yields CDR1 SGHDN and CDR2 FVKESK. The CDR3 is 12 amino acids. CDR3 DNA: TGTGCCAGCAGCCCCGGGGGTTACGAGCAGTACTTC. Residues: CASSPGGYEQYF.

The rearrangement uses TRBV19 and TRBJ1-6; D is unresolved. The CDR3 length is 16 residues. The germline V and J ends were trimmed by 6 bases and 0 bases, with 12 bases remaining between them. CDR1 and CDR2 from the germline V gene are LNHDA and SQIVND (reference sequence). CDR3 nucleotide sequence: TGTGCCAGTAGCTCGGGGAGCATCTCCTATAATTCACCCCTCCACTTT. It yields the protein CASSSGSISYNSPLHF.

The CDR3 protein is CASSLMLNTEAFF. Written as DNA, the CDR3 is TGTGCCAGCAGTTTAATGCTGAACACTGAAGCTTTCTTT. The J gene is TRBJ1-1, the V gene TRBV27, with unresolved D. V lost 2 bases and J 0 bases, leaving 4 bases between the germline ends. This CDR3 is built from 13 residues. CDR1 and CDR2 (germline): MNHEY, SMNVEV (reference sequence).

This clone was seen only once. This sequence joins TRBV29-1 and TRBJ2-7, with D possibly being TRBD2 (7 bases). Trimming left V 2 bases short and J 7 bases short, with 12 bases between. The CDR3 length is 12 residues. Germline V lookup: CDR1 SQVTM, CDR2 ANQGSEA. The CDR3 DNA reads TGCAGCGTTGAATACAGGGAGGGGGAGCAGTACTTC. This sequence encodes CSVEYREGEQYF.

By frequency in the sample, this clone is medium-sized. The V and J genes are TRBV5-6 and TRBJ2-2; D gene unclear. Germline V gene sequence: CDR1 SGHDT, CDR2 YYEEEE. Trimming left V 4 bases short and J 5 bases short, with 9 bases between. This CDR3 spans 13 amino acids. The CDR3 here is CASSNKETGELFF. DNA of the CDR3: TGTGCCAGCAGCAACAAAGAAACCGGGGAGCTGTTTTTT.

V usage is TRBV7-6 and J usage is TRBJ2-3, with TRBD2 matching over 10 bases. Germline loops: CDR1 SGHVS, CDR2 FNYEAQ. There are 14 residues in the CDR3. The J segment lost 6 bases and the V segment lost 1 base, leaving 1 base of the junction unmatched. Written as DNA, the CDR3 is TGTGCCAGCAGCTTAGAGACTAGCGGGGATACGCAGTATTTT. Amino acids: CASSLETSGDTQYF. Full variable domain (outside the CDR3, taken from reference TRBV7-6 and TRBJ2-3): GAGVSQSPRYKVTKRGQDVALRCDPISGHVSLYWYRQALGQGPEFLTYFNYEAQQDKSGLPNDRFSAERPEGSISTLTIQRTEQRDSAMYRCASSLETSGDTQYFGPGTRLTVL.

V gene TRBV9 combines with J gene TRBJ2-1, with 8 positions matching TRBD1. With V trimmed by 0 bases and J by 5 bases, 13 bases remained unmatched. Germline V gene sequence: CDR1 SGDLS, CDR2 YYNGEE. CDR3 length: 18 residues. The DNA for the CDR3 is TGTGCCAGCAGCGTAGGATTTGTGAGGACAGGGCCTAACAATGAGCAGTTCTTC. Its translation is CASSVGFVRTGPNNEQFF. The variable domain in full, with the rest retrieved from reference TRBV9 and TRBJ2-1, is DSGVTQTPKHLITATGQRVTLRCSPRSGDLSVYWYQQSLDQGLQFLIQYYNGEERAKGNILERFSAQQFPDLHSELNLSSLELGDSALYFCASSVGFVRTGPNNEQFFGPGTRLTVL.

The chain has TRBV6-5 and TRBJ1-3, with unresolved D. Germline V CDR1 and CDR2: MNHEY, SVGAGI. Trimming took off 6 bases at V and 1 base at J, with 7 bases between the two ends. There are 13 residues in the CDR3. The CDR3 protein is CASSTNSGNTIYF. CDR3 nucleotide sequence: TGTGCCAGCAGCACAAATTCTGGAAACACCATATATTTT.

This rearrangement joins TRBV7-9 to TRBJ2-1, with a possible D match to TRBD2 (6 bases). V lost 4 bases, J lost 6 bases, and 19 bases lay in between. CDR1 is SEHNR and CDR2 is FQNEAQ in the germline V gene (reference sequence). The CDR3 loop spans 16 amino acids. Here the CDR3 DNA reads TGTGCCAGCAGCTCCTCCCCTCGGGAGCAGGGCAATGAGCAGTTCTTC. Its protein is CASSSSPREQGNEQFF.

In this sample, this clone turned up once. The chain recombines TRBV28 with TRBJ1-2; no reliable D call. CDR1 is MDHEN and CDR2 is SYDVKM in the germline V gene. The CDR3 extends over 14 amino acids. The ends were cut back, 10 bases at V and 8 bases at J, with 23 bases in the middle. The CDR3 DNA reads as TGTGCCATCAACGTTTCGGGATTCCTTTCGGGCTACACCTTC. Its translation is CAINVSGFLSGYTF.

The rearrangement uses TRBV5-1 and TRBJ2-7; perhaps TRBD2 as D (6 bases). V lost 3 bases and J lost 7, with 11 bases in between. The germline V gene has CDR1 SGHRS and CDR2 YFSETQ. The CDR3 extends over 12 amino acids. CDR3 residues: CASSWGDLEQYF. CDR3 sequence (DNA): TGCGCCAGCAGCTGGGGGGACCTGGAGCAGTACTTC. The full variable domain, completed using reference TRBV5-1 and TRBJ2-7, is KAGVTQTPRYLIKTRGQQVTLSCSPISGHRSVSWYQQTPGQGLQFLFEYFSETQRNKGNFPGRFSGRQFSNSRSEMNVSTLELGDSALYLCASSWGDLEQYFGPGTRLTVT.

The CDR3 bases are TGTGCCAGCAGCTTAGGGCCGGGACTAGCGGGGAGCTCTGGGGCCAACGTCCTGACTTTC. This encodes CASSLGPGLAGSSGANVLTF. This chain uses TRBV7-6 with TRBJ2-6, with 13 positions matching TRBD2. J lost 0 bases, V lost 1 base, and 6 bases had no gene match. CDR1 is SGHVS and CDR2 is FNYEAQ in the germline V gene. This CDR3 has 20 amino acids.

CDR3 sequence reads: CASTLEGSTDTQYF. For the CDR3, the DNA is TGTGCCAGCACCTTGGAGGGTAGCACAGATACGCAGTATTTT. The rearrangement links TRBV7-9 to TRBJ2-3; D possibly corresponds to TRBD2 (6 bases). This CDR3 region has 14 residues. Deletions cut 7 bases from V and 0 bases from J, with 11 bases between. CDR1 is SEHNR, CDR2 FQNEAQ, per germline (reference sequence).

The chain employs TRBV5-6 and TRBJ2-2, with 9 bases that match TRBD1. Trimming took 4 bases from V and 6 from J; bases not matched to a gene: 7. The CDR3 runs to 15 residues. Germline assignment: CDR1 SGHDT and CDR2 YYEEEE. The DNA for the CDR3 is TGTGCCAGCAGCACGGGACAGGGACCGGCCGGGGAGCTGTTTTTT. Protein: CASSTGQGPAGELFF.

The chain combines TRBV9 with TRBJ1-3, with no clear D. The V gene's germline CDR1 is SGDLS and CDR2 YYNGEE. The CDR3 covers 14 residues. V was trimmed by 4 bases and J by 2 bases, leaving 10 bases between them. CDR3 bases: TGTGCCAGCAGCCCCAGTCTAGCTGGAAACACCATATATTTT. Its translation: CASSPSLAGNTIYF.

Details on this clone: This specimen includes other DNA sequences encoding the same CDR3. This chain uses TRBV27 with TRBJ2-7; D not resolved. Trimming removed 6 bases from V and 0 bases from J, with 9 bases in between. Germline assignment: CDR1 MNHEY and CDR2 SMNVEV (reference sequence). This CDR3 has 13 residues. The CDR3 DNA reads TGTGCCAGCAGCCCGGGCAGCTCCTACGAGCAGTACTTC. Translated, it gives CASSPGSSYEQYF.

The chain carries TRBV19 and TRBJ2-5; no clear D. CDR1 LNHDA and CDR2 SQIVND come from the germline V gene (reference sequence). V dropped 5 bases and J dropped 2 bases, with 9 bases sitting between them. This CDR3 contains 13 residues. The DNA for the CDR3 is TGTGCCAGTAGTGATCTACCGCAAGAGACCCAGTACTTC. This codes for CASSDLPQETQYF.

This clone was detected once. The rearrangement uses TRBV13 and TRBJ1-2, with a tentative D call TRBD1 (5 bases). Between the trimmed V and J ends, which lost 0 bases and 7 bases, there was a span of 12 bases. Germline values: CDR1 PRHDT, CDR2 FYEKMQ (reference sequence). This CDR3 has 14 amino acids. The CDR3 bases are TGTGCCAGCAGCTTAGGCCGGAACGGGGGTGGCTACACCTTC. Its protein product is CASSLGRNGGGYTF. Full variable domain (remainder filled in from reference TRBV13 and TRBJ1-2): AAGVIQSPRHLIKEKRETATLKCYPIPRHDTVYWYQQGPGQDPQFLISFYEKMQSDKGSIPDRFSAQQFSDYHSELNMSSLELGDSALYFCASSLGRNGGGYTFGSGTRLTVV.

V usage is TRBV4-1 and J usage is TRBJ2-5; maybe TRBD1 (6 bases). The CDR3 sequence is 15 residues long. V lost 0 bases, J lost 2 bases, and 10 bases lay in between. CDR1 is MGHRA, CDR2 YSYEKL, per germline. CDR3 sequence (DNA): TGCGCCAGCAGCCAAGAAGGGGGACCTCAAGAGACCCAGTACTTC. Its protein product is CASSQEGGPQETQYF.

The chain has TRBV5-1 and TRBJ2-3; D unclear. V was trimmed by 0 bases and J by 6 bases, leaving 8 bases between them. The CDR3 consists of 13 residues. Germline CDR1 reads SGHRS; CDR2 reads YFSETQ. CDR3 DNA: TGCGCCAGCAGCTTGGCGGAGTACGATACGCAGTATTTT. Protein product: CASSLAEYDTQYF. Full variable domain (remainder filled in from reference TRBV5-1 and TRBJ2-3): KAGVTQTPRYLIKTRGQQVTLSCSPISGHRSVSWYQQTPGQGLQFLFEYFSETQRNKGNFPGRFSGRQFSNSRSEMNVSTLELGDSALYLCASSLAEYDTQYFGPGTRLTVL.

In its sample, this clone was seen once. This chain uses TRBV10-1 with TRBJ2-3, with D possibly being TRBD1 (5 bases). Trimming removed 2 bases from V and 2 bases from J, with 17 bases in between. Germline CDR1 is WNHNN and CDR2 is SYGVQD (reference sequence). The CDR3 has 17 amino acids. This chain's CDR3 is CASSEIGVSDNTDTQYF. For the CDR3, the DNA is TGCGCCAGCAGTGAGATAGGGGTGTCAGACAACACAGATACGCAGTATTTT.